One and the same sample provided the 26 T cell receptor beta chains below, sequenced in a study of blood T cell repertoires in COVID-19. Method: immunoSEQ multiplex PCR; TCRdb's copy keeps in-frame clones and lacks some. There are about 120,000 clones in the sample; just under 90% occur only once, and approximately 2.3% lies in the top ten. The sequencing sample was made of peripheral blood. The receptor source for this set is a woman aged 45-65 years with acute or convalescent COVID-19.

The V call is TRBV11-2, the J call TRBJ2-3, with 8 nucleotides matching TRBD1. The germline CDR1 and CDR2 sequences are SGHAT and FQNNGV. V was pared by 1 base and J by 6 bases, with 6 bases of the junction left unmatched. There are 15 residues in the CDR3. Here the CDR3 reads CASSLARTGRDTQYF. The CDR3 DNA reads TGTGCCAGCAGCTTAGCGCGGACAGGGAGGGATACGCAGTATTTT.

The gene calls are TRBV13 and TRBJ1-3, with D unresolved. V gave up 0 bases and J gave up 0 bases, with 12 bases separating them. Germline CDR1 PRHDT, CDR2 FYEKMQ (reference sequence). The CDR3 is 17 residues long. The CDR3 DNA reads TGTGCCAGCAGCTTAGGACAGTACAAAATCTCTGGAAACACCATATATTTT. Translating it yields CASSLGQYKISGNTIYF.

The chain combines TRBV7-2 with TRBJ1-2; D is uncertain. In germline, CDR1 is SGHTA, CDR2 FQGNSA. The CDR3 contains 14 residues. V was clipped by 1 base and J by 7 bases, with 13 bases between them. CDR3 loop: CASSLGAGAVGYTF. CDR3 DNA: TGTGCCAGCAGCTTAGGTGCGGGAGCGGTTGGCTACACCTTC.

DNA for the CDR3: TGTGCCAGTAGTATGAGCCAGGGGGCAATTCAGCCCCAGCATTTT. Translating it yields CASSMSQGAIQPQHF. The chain carries TRBV19 and TRBJ1-5, with 8 nucleotides matching TRBD1. The CDR3 runs 15 residues. The germline V gene has CDR1 LNHDA and CDR2 SQIVND (reference sequence). Trimming removed 3 bases from V and 6 bases from J; junction bases left unmatched: 7.

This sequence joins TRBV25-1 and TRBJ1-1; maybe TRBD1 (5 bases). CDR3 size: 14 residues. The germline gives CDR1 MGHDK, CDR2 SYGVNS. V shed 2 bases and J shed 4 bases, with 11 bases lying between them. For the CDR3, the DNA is TGTGCCAGCAGTGAACAGGGTTTAGGCACTGAAGCTTTCTTT. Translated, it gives CASSEQGLGTEAFF.

The CDR3 reads CASSDYQTGGVGYTF. DNA of the CDR3: TGCGCCAGCAGTGACTACCAGACAGGGGGCGTTGGCTACACCTTC. This chain links TRBV10-2 with TRBJ1-2; 10 nucleotides line up with TRBD1. The CDR3 contains 15 residues. V dropped 3 bases and J dropped 7; count of bases not matched to a gene: 8. Germline V gives CDR1 WSHSY, CDR2 SAAADI.

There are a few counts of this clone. The CDR3: CATSDFASGSTDTQYF. As DNA, the CDR3 is TGTGCCACCAGTGATTTCGCTAGCGGAAGCACAGATACGCAGTATTTT. The V and J genes are TRBV24-1 and TRBJ2-3, with 7 positions matching TRBD2. Per the germline V gene, CDR1 is KGHDR and CDR2 is SFDVKD. V lost 1 base and J lost 0; bases outside the gene matches: 3. This CDR3 has 16 amino acids.

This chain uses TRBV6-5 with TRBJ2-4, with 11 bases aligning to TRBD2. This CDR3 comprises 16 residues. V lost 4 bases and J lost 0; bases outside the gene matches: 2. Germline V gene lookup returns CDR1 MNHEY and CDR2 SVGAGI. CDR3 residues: CASSFTSGGAKNIQYF. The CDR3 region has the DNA TGTGCCAGCAGTTTCACTAGCGGGGGAGCCAAAAACATTCAGTACTTC.

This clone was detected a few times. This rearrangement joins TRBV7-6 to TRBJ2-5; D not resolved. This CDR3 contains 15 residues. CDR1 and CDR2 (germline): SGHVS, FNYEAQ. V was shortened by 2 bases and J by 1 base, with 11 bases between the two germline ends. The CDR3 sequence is CASSLSLPIQETQYF. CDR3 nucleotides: TGTGCCAGCAGCTTAAGCCTGCCCATCCAAGAGACCCAGTACTTC. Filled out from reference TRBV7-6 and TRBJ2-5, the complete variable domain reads GAGVSQSPRYKVTKRGQDVALRCDPISGHVSLYWYRQALGQGPEFLTYFNYEAQQDKSGLPNDRFSAERPEGSISTLTIQRTEQRDSAMYRCASSLSLPIQETQYFGPGTRLLVL.

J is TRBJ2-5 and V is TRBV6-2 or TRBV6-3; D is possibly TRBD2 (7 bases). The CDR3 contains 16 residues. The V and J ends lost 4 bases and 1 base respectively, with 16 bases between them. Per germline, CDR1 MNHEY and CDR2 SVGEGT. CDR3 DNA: TGTGCCAGCAGTTTGATCGCGGGGGCGGGCCAAGAGACCCAGTACTTC. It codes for CASSLIAGAGQETQYF.

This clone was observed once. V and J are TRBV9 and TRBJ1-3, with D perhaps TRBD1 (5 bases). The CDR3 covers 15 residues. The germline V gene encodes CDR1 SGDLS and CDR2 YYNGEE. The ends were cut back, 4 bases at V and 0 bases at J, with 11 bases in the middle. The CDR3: CASSSRAFSGNTIYF. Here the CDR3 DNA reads TGTGCCAGCAGCTCCAGGGCTTTCTCTGGAAACACCATATATTTT.

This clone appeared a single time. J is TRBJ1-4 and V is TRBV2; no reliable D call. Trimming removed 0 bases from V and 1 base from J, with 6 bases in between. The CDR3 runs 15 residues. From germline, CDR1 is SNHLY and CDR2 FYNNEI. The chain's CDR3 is CASSEAGRTNEKLFF. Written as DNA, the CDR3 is TGTGCCAGCAGTGAAGCGGGGAGAACTAATGAAAAACTGTTTTTT.

CDR3 protein: CASSTGGADNQPQHF. In DNA, the CDR3 is TGTGCCAGCAGTACGGGGGGCGCCGACAATCAGCCCCAGCATTTT. The chain couples TRBV6-2 or TRBV6-3 to TRBJ1-5; a weak D match, TRBD1 (6 bases). V was cut by 5 bases and J by 3 bases, with 14 bases left in between. Germline V gene lookup returns CDR1 MNHEY and CDR2 SVGEGT. This CDR3 comprises 15 residues.

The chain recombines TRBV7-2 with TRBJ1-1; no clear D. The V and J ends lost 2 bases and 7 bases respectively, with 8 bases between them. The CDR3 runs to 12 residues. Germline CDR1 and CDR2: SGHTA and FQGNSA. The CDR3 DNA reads TGTGCCAGCAGCTTAATCACACGTGAAGCTTTCTTT. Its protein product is CASSLITREAFF.

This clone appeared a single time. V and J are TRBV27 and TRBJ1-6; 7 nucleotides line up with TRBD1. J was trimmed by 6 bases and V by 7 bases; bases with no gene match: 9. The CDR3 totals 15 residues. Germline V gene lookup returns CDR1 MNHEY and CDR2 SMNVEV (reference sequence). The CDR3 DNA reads TGTGCCAGCAAGGGGGCGCGGGTATTTAATTCACCCCTCCACTTT. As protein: CASKGARVFNSPLHF.

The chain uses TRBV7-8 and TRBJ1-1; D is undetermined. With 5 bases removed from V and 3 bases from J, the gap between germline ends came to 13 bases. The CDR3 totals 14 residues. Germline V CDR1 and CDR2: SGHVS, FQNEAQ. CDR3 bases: TGTGCCAGCAGCCTAAGGATTCGGGACACTGAAGCTTTCTTT. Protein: CASSLRIRDTEAFF.

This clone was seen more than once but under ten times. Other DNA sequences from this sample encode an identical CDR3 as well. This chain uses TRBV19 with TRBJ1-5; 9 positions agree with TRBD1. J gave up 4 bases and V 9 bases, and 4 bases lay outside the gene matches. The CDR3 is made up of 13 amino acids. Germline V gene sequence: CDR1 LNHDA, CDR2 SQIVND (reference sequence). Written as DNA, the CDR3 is TGTGCCAGCCGGGACAGGGAGAATCAGCCCCAGCATTTT. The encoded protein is CASRDRENQPQHF.

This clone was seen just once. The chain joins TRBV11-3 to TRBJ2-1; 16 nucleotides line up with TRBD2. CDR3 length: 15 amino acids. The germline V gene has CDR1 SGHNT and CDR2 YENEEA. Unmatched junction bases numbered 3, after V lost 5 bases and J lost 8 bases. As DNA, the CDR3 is TGTGCCAGCAGCCAAGGGACTAGCGGGAGGGATGAGCAGTTCTTC. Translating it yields CASSQGTSGRDEQFF. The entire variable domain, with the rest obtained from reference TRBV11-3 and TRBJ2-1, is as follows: EAGVVQSPRYKIIEKKQPVAFWCNPISGHNTLYWYLQNLGQGPELLIRYENEEAVDDSQLPKDRFSAERLKGVDSTLKIQPAELGDSAVYLCASSQGTSGRDEQFFGPGTRLTVL.

CDR3 amino acids: CASNSDRFTEAFF. In DNA, the CDR3 is TGTGCCAGCAATTCTGACAGGTTCACTGAAGCTTTCTTT. The V gene is TRBV3-1 (or the pseudogene TRBV3-2), the J gene TRBJ1-1, with D tentatively TRBD1 (6 bases). Germline V gene data show CDR1 as LGHDT and CDR2 as YNNKEL (reference sequence). The V end lost 7 bases, the J end lost 4 bases, and 13 bases lay between the germline ends. CDR3 length: 13 residues.

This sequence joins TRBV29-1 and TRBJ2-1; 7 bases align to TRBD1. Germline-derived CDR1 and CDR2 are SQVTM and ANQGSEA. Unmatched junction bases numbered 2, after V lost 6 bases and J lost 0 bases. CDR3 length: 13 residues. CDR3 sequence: CSVDRDSYNEQFF. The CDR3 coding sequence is TGCAGCGTAGACAGGGACTCCTACAATGAGCAGTTCTTC.

This CDR3 is CASSNREAFF. The DNA of the CDR3 is TGTGCCAGCAGCAACAGGGAAGCTTTCTTT. The chain couples TRBV21-1 to TRBJ1-1; TRBD1 is the table's D call, not checked against the DNA. TRBV21-1 is marked as a pseudogene. This CDR3 has 10 amino acids.

The CDR3 coding sequence is TGCGCCAGCAGCGTGACTAGATCCAATGAGCAGTTCTTC. Its protein is CASSVTRSNEQFF. V and J are TRBV5-1 and TRBJ2-1; a weak D match, TRBD2 (6 bases). V was shortened by 4 bases and J by 6 bases, with 11 bases between the two germline ends. In germline, CDR1 is SGHRS, CDR2 YFSETQ. The length of the CDR3 is 13 residues.

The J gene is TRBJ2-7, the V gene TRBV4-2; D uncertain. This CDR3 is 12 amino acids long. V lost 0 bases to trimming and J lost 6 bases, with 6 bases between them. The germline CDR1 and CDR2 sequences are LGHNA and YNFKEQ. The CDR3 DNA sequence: TGTGCCAGCAGCCAAGACTCGGGCGAGCAGTACTTC. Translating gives CASSQDSGEQYF.

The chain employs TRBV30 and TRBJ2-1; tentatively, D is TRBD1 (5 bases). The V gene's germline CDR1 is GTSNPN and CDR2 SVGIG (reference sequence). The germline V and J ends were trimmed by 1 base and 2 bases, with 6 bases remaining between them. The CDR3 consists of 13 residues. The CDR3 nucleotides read TGTGCCTGGAGTGAGGACACCTACAATGAGCAGTTCTTC. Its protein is CAWSEDTYNEQFF.

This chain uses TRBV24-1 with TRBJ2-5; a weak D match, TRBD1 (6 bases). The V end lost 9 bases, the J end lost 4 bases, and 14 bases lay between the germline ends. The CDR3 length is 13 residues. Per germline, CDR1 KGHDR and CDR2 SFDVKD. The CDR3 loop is CATQKQGRETQYF. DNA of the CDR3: TGTGCCACCCAGAAGCAGGGGCGAGAGACCCAGTACTTC.

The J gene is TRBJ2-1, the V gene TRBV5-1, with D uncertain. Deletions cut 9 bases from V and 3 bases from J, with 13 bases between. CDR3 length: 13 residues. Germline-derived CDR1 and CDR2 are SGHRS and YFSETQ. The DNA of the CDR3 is TGCGCCATGAAGAGGCAGATCTACAATGAGCAGTTCTTC. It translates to CAMKRQIYNEQFF.